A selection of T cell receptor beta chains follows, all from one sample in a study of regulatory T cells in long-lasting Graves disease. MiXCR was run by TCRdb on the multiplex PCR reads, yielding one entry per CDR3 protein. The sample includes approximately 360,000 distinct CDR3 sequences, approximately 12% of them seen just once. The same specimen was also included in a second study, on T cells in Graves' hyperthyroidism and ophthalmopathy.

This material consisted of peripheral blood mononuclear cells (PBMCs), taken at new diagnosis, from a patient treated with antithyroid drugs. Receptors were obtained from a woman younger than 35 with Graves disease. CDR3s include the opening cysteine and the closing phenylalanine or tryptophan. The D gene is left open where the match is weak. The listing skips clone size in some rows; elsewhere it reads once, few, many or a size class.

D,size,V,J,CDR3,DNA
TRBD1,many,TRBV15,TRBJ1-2,CATSRDRGYYGYTF,TGTGCCACCAGCAGGGACAGGGGTTACTATGGCTACACCTTC
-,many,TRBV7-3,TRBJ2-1,CASAIHNEQFF,TGTGCCAGCGCGATCCACAATGAGCAGTTCTTC
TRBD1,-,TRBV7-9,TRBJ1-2,CASSPKTGTGGAGYGYTF,TGTGCCAGCAGCCCCAAAACCGGGACAGGGGGCGCGGGCTATGGCTACACCTTC
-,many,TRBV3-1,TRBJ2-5,CASSQEGNYQETQYF,TGTGCCAGCAGCCAAGAGGGGAACTACCAAGAGACCCAGTACTTC
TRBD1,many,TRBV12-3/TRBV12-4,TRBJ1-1,CASRLQGSTEAFF,TGTGCCAGCAGATTACAGGGGTCCACTGAAGCTTTCTTT
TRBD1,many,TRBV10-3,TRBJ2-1,CATTDRDRPYNEQFF,TGTGCCACCACGGACCGGGACAGGCCCTACAATGAGCAGTTCTTC
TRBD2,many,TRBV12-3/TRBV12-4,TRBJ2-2,CASSPGLAGVGELFF,TGTGCCAGCAGTCCGGGACTAGCGGGAGTGGGGGAGCTGTTTTTT
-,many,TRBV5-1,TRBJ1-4,CASRGGGLGNEKLFF,TGCGCCAGCAGAGGCGGGGGGTTGGGGAATGAAAAACTGTTTTTT
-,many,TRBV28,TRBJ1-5,CASSWGDDQPQHF,TGTGCCAGCAGTTGGGGGGACGATCAGCCCCAGCATTTT
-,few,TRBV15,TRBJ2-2,CATSRDQGEARTGELFF,TGTGCCACCAGCAGAGATCAGGGCGAGGCGAGGACCGGGGAGCTGTTTTTT
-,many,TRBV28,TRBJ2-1,CASSFLENNEQFF,TGTGCCAGCAGTTTCTTGGAAAACAATGAGCAGTTCTTC
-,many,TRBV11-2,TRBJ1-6,CASSGLKGNNSPLHF,TGTGCCAGCAGCGGGTTGAAGGGAAATAATTCACCCCTCCACTTT
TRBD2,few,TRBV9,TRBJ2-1,CASSVVSGGIPNDEQFF,TGTGCCAGCAGCGTAGTCTCGGGGGGGATACCCAACGATGAGCAGTTCTTC
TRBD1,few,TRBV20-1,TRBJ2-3,CSAGRTGGTDTQYF,TGCAGTGCTGGGAGGACAGGGGGCACAGATACGCAGTATTTT
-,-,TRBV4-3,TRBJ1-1,CASSQDRGAPEAFF,TGCGCCAGCAGCCAAGACCGCGGAGCCCCTGAAGCTTTCTTT
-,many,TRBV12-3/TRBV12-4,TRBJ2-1,CASSFIIFGDEISYNEQFF,TGTGCCAGCAGTTTTATTATCTTCGGGGACGAGATCTCCTACAATGAGCAGTTCTTC
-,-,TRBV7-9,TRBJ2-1,CASSQGAGRNEQFF,TGTGCCAGCAGCCAAGGGGCAGGGAGGAATGAGCAGTTCTTC
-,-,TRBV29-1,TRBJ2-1,CSVEVLRLDNEQFF,TGCAGCGTTGAAGTTTTGAGACTAGACAATGAGCAGTTCTTC
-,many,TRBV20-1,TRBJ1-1,CSARAPEPNTEAFF,TGCAGTGCTAGAGCGCCTGAGCCGAACACTGAAGCTTTCTTT
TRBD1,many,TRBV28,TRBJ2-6,CASRKSRDSKIVSGANVLTF,TGTGCCAGCAGGAAGTCCAGGGACAGTAAAATTGTCTCTGGGGCCAACGTCCTGACTTTC
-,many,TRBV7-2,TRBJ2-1,CASSLGRPVRTYNEQFF,TGTGCCAGCAGCTTAGGTCGACCCGTTAGGACCTACAATGAGCAGTTCTTC